The 15 T cell receptor beta chains presented below share a single source sample, sequenced in a study of blood T cells in healthy people across ages. Primed by a sample-barcoded 5' primer and a J-beta primer mix, a second PCR proceeded for 7 to 11 cycles. MiXCR, run by TCRdb on the 5' RACE reads, gives a single entry per CDR3 protein. The table records hundreds of thousands of distinct CDR3 sequences, about 28% of them present only once. Sequenced material: blood. These receptors came from an elderly woman in good health.

This clonotype occurred many times. This chain uses TRBV12-3 or TRBV12-4 with TRBJ2-7; 9 bases are shared with TRBD1. V shed 6 bases and J 1 base; nucleotides not matched to a gene: 7. The CDR3 totals 15 residues. CDR3 region: CASSHRGPRSYEQYF. In DNA, the CDR3 is TGTGCCAGCAGCCACAGGGGGCCGCGATCCTACGAGCAGTACTTC.

This clonotype has just a few counts. The V call is TRBV5-1, the J call TRBJ1-1, with D perhaps TRBD1 (6 bases). CDR1 SGHRS and CDR2 YFSETQ come from the germline V gene. This CDR3 comprises 15 residues. Trimming pared 1 base from V and 1 base from J, leaving 11 bases between. CDR3 amino acids: CASSLWGAENTEAFF. CDR3 nucleotide sequence: TGCGCCAGCAGCTTGTGGGGGGCTGAGAACACTGAAGCTTTCTTT. The full variable domain, with the rest looked up from reference TRBV5-1 and TRBJ1-1, is KAGVTQTPRYLIKTRGQQVTLSCSPISGHRSVSWYQQTPGQGLQFLFEYFSETQRNKGNFPGRFSGRQFSNSRSEMNVSTLELGDSALYLCASSLWGAENTEAFFGQGTRLTVV.

Remarks on this clonotype: Being one base from a much bigger clone, this may be a read error. The V and J genes are TRBV3-1 and TRBJ1-2, with D hard to call. V was clipped by 0 bases and J by 8 bases, with 13 bases between them. The CDR3 runs 14 residues. Germline values: CDR1 LGHDT, CDR2 YNNKEL (reference sequence). Here the CDR3 reads CASSQDLRGEGYTF. The CDR3 DNA follows: TGTGCCAGCAGCCAAGATCTCCGGGGAGAGGGCTACACCTTC.

This clonotype was found a few times. The chain uses TRBV6-2 or TRBV6-3 and TRBJ2-1; TRBD1 matches at 10 bases. This CDR3 comprises 17 residues. The junction had 15 bases not matched to a gene; V was cut back by 5 bases and J by 8 bases. CDR1 and CDR2 from the germline V gene are MNHEY and SVGEGT. Here the CDR3 DNA reads TGTGCCAGCAGTAAGATGAAAGGGACAGGGGTTATAGATGAGCAGTTCTTC. It yields the protein CASSKMKGTGVIDEQFF.

This chain links TRBV7-2 with TRBJ1-6; a weak D match, TRBD1 (5 bases). The germline CDR1 and CDR2 sequences are SGHTA and FQGNSA. CDR3 length equals 15 residues. Trimming left V 4 bases short and J 6 bases short, with 13 bases between. This chain's CDR3 is CASSSRVGGNSPLHF. CDR3 nucleotide sequence: TGTGCCAGCAGCTCTAGGGTGGGGGGTAATTCACCCCTCCACTTT.

The table lists this clonotype with many counts. J is TRBJ2-3 and V is TRBV7-2; D call uncertain. The CDR3 totals 13 residues. Germline CDR1 is SGHTA and CDR2 is FQGNSA. The germline V and J ends were trimmed by 3 bases and 6 bases, with 10 bases remaining between them. The CDR3 DNA sequence: TGTGCCAGCAGCTTTGGAGAGGCCGATACGCAGTATTTT. Amino acids: CASSFGEADTQYF. The whole variable domain, remainder taken from reference TRBV7-2 and TRBJ2-3, is GAGVSQSPSNKVTEKGKDVELRCDPISGHTALYWYRQSLGQGLEFLIYFQGNSAPDKSGLPSDRFSAERTGGSVSTLTIQRTQQEDSAVYLCASSFGEADTQYFGPGTRLTVL.

The rearrangement uses TRBV20-1 and TRBJ2-7; 7 bases fit TRBD2. TRBJ2-5 matches the DNA end more closely, so the J call is doubtful. The CDR3 consists of 14 residues. Germline assignment: CDR1 DFQATT and CDR2 SNEGSKA (reference sequence). CDR3 loop: CSARDLGLEATQYF. The CDR3 DNA sequence: TGCAGTGCTAGAGATCTCGGACTAGAGGCGACCCAGTACTTC.

This clonotype was observed many times. This chain uses TRBV6-1 with TRBJ2-7; either TRBD1 or TRBD2 may fit D (5 bases each). CDR1 and CDR2 (germline): MNHNS, SASEGT. The V gene lost 2 bases and the J gene lost 10 bases, with 24 bases spanning the gap. The CDR3 totals 16 residues. The CDR3 is CASSEPTGRGVGSQYF. The CDR3 DNA is TGTGCCAGCAGTGAACCTACGGGAAGGGGCGTAGGTTCCCAGTACTTC.

This clonotype was recorded many times. The chain is built from TRBV7-9 and TRBJ2-1, with a tentative D call TRBD1 (5 bases). CDR3 size: 16 residues. The V end was cut by 2 bases, the J end by 1 base, with 12 bases between. CDR1 is SEHNR and CDR2 is FQNEAQ in the germline V gene (reference sequence). CDR3 nucleotide sequence: TGTGCCAGCAGCTTAAGGGGCGTGGGGTCCTACAATGAGCAGTTCTTC. Translation: CASSLRGVGSYNEQFF.

The V gene is TRBV24-1, the J gene TRBJ2-5; a weak D match, TRBD2 (6 bases). The length of the CDR3 is 14 residues. Germline assignment: CDR1 KGHDR and CDR2 SFDVKD. The ends were cut back, 4 bases at V and 4 bases at J, with 12 bases in the middle. CDR3 amino acids: CATSEPGVRETQYF. Written as DNA, the CDR3 is TGTGCCACCAGTGAGCCGGGGGTCCGAGAGACCCAGTACTTC.

This clonotype was detected many times. This sequence joins TRBV6-2 or TRBV6-3 and TRBJ2-7; D unclear. The germline V gene encodes CDR1 MNHEY and CDR2 SVGEGT. Trimming cost V 5 bases and J 0 bases, with 11 bases left between them. This CDR3 has 14 residues. CDR3 sequence: CASSNTRRSYEQYF. CDR3 bases: TGTGCCAGCAGTAACACGAGGCGCTCCTACGAGCAGTACTTC.

This clonotype was observed many times. The chain recombines TRBV20-1 with TRBJ2-1, with 8 positions matching TRBD2. Looked up from germline, CDR1 is DFQATT and CDR2 is SNEGSKA (reference sequence). The CDR3 extends over 13 amino acids. V lost 3 bases to trimming and J lost 4 bases; unmatched junction nucleotides: 2. Written as DNA, the CDR3 is TGCAGTGCTAGGCGGGGGGCATACAATGAGCAGTTCTTC. Its protein product is CSARRGAYNEQFF.

This clonotype was seen at least ten times. The gene calls are TRBV11-2 and TRBJ2-7, with 7 bases that match TRBD1. Germline V gene sequence: CDR1 SGHAT, CDR2 FQNNGV. V was clipped by 4 bases and J by 2 bases; unmatched bases: 5. The CDR3 has 14 residues. For the CDR3, the DNA is TGTGCCAGCAGCTGGTCGACAGGGCCCTACGAGCAGTACTTC. It encodes CASSWSTGPYEQYF.

This clonotype has a count of ten or more. The rearrangement links TRBV4-3 to TRBJ1-4; the D is unclear. The CDR3 consists of 13 residues. The V gene lost 0 bases and the J gene lost 14 bases, with 13 bases spanning the gap. Looked up from germline, CDR1 is LGHNA and CDR2 is YSLEER. Here the CDR3 DNA reads TGCGCCAGCAGCCAAGATAGGGCAACTAACCTGTTTTTT. Translated: CASSQDRATNLFF.

The chain links TRBV20-1 to TRBJ2-1; 7 bases align to TRBD2. Trimming removed 2 bases from V and 0 bases from J; junction bases left unmatched: 10. Per the germline V gene, CDR1 is DFQATT and CDR2 is SNEGSKA (reference sequence). The CDR3 is 17 residues long. In DNA form, the CDR3 reads TGCAGTGCTAGAAACCCCTCGCTAGCGGTCTCCTACAATGAGCAGTTCTTC. The encoded protein is CSARNPSLAVSYNEQFF.